Below are 29 T cell receptor beta chains sequenced from a single sample in a study of control samples from healthy donors and cancer patients (dated by TCRdb to 2020 to 2021). Library creation used the immunoSEQ multiplex PCR assay. The table was pulled from immuneACCESS by TCRdb, which kept in-frame rearrangements only. Such tables lose some clones; where checked, under half of the loss comes from unresolved V genes, and the rest has no known cause. This sample has 85,000 to 90,000 clones in its table, and approximately 86% of those were observed once. Jointly, the top ten make up 20% to 25% of the sample. Material for sequencing was blood. These receptors were collected from a young man in good health.

This clone is medium-sized. The chain links TRBV19 to TRBJ2-5, with D tentatively TRBD2 (7 bases). V lost 5 bases and J lost 1, with 11 bases in between. CDR3 size: 14 residues. The germline CDR1 and CDR2 sequences are LNHDA and SQIVND (reference sequence). As DNA, the CDR3 is TGTGCCAGTAGTGGTCGGGGGGCCCAAGAGACCCAGTACTTC. Translation gives CASSGRGAQETQYF.

The genes are TRBV28 and TRBJ1-5; D ambiguous. Trimming cost V 5 bases and J 5 bases, with 7 bases left between them. The germline CDR1 and CDR2 sequences are MDHEN and SYDVKM. The CDR3 extends over 12 amino acids. The CDR3 DNA follows: TGTGCCAGCAGTCCCCGGGATCAGCCCCAGCATTTT. Protein sequence: CASSPRDQPQHF.

The genes are TRBV30 and TRBJ1-1; 8 bases line up with TRBD1. The CDR3 is 13 amino acids. The junction had 6 bases not matched to a gene; V was cut back by 5 bases and J by 4 bases. The germline V gene encodes CDR1 GTSNPN and CDR2 SVGIG (reference sequence). Written as DNA, the CDR3 is TGTGCCTGGGCCCATACAGGGGGCACTGAAGCTTTCTTT. Protein sequence: CAWAHTGGTEAFF.

The chain has TRBV6-5 and TRBJ2-1, with 12 bases aligning to TRBD2. Germline CDR1 MNHEY, CDR2 SVGAGI. J was trimmed by 4 bases and V by 5 bases; bases with no gene match: 3. The CDR3 contains 15 residues. CDR3 protein: CASSPLAGGYNEQFF. Here the CDR3 DNA reads TGTGCCAGCAGTCCACTAGCGGGGGGTTACAATGAGCAGTTCTTC.

This clone has only one observation. CDR3 sequence: CASSPRGASGGHNTGELFF. CDR3 DNA sequence: TGTGCCAGCAGCCCAAGGGGGGCGAGCGGGGGGCACAACACCGGGGAGCTGTTTTTT. The gene calls are TRBV9 and TRBJ2-2; TRBD2 matches at 9 bases. Germline CDR1 and CDR2: SGDLS and YYNGEE. The length of the CDR3 is 19 residues. Trimming cost V 4 bases and J 2 bases; bases outside gene matches: 15. Based on the CDR3 plus reference TRBV9 and TRBJ2-2, the full variable domain is DSGVTQTPKHLITATGQRVTLRCSPRSGDLSVYWYQQSLDQGLQFLIQYYNGEERAKGNILERFSAQQFPDLHSELNLSSLELGDSALYFCASSPRGASGGHNTGELFFGEGSRLTVL.

The rearrangement links TRBV5-6 to TRBJ2-5, with TRBD2 identical over 11 bases. Germline CDR1 SGHDT, CDR2 YYEEEE. This CDR3 region has 18 residues. J was trimmed by 0 bases and V by 1 base; bases with no gene match: 8. CDR3: CASSLRASGGQYQETQYF. CDR3 in DNA: TGTGCCAGCAGCTTGCGGGCTAGCGGGGGGCAGTACCAAGAGACCCAGTACTTC.

The gene calls are TRBV18 and TRBJ2-7; 7 nucleotides match TRBD1. This CDR3 region has 14 residues. V gave up 1 base and J gave up 6 bases; unmatched junction bases: 6. The germline CDR1 and CDR2 sequences are KGHSH and LQKENI. The CDR3 is CASSPRTNRGEQYV. CDR3 DNA: TGTGCCAGCTCACCACGGACCAACAGGGGCGAGCAGTACGTC.

The chain is built from TRBV7-2 and TRBJ1-5; no firm D call. The V gene's germline CDR1 is SGHTA and CDR2 FQGNSA. V was pared by 1 base and J by 3 bases, with 10 bases between. CDR3 length: 15 amino acids. CDR3 sequence (DNA): TGTGCCAGCAGCTTAGTGACTGCCAACAATCAGCCCCAGCATTTT. Amino acids: CASSLVTANNQPQHF. Full variable domain (outside the CDR3, taken from reference TRBV7-2 and TRBJ1-5): GAGVSQSPSNKVTEKGKDVELRCDPISGHTALYWYRQSLGQGLEFLIYFQGNSAPDKSGLPSDRFSAERTGGSVSTLTIQRTQQEDSAVYLCASSLVTANNQPQHFGDGTRLSIL.

This clone was seen only a few times. This rearrangement joins TRBV7-3 to TRBJ2-5; 7 nucleotides align to TRBD2. The CDR3 has 14 amino acids. Germline CDR1 SGHTA, CDR2 FQGTGA. J gave up 3 bases and V 2 bases, and 3 bases lay outside the gene matches. The CDR3 sequence is CASSLEAGEETQYF. The CDR3 DNA sequence: TGTGCCAGCAGCTTAGAGGCGGGGGAAGAGACCCAGTACTTC. The entire variable domain, with the rest obtained from reference TRBV7-3 and TRBJ2-5, is as follows: GAGVSQTPSNKVTEKGKYVELRCDPISGHTALYWYRQSLGQGPEFLIYFQGTGAADDSGLPNDRFFAVRPEGSVSTLKIQRTERGDSAVYLCASSLEAGEETQYFGPGTRLLVL.

The chain links TRBV9 to TRBJ2-2, with D unresolved. The CDR3 sequence is 15 residues long. Germline assignment: CDR1 SGDLS and CDR2 YYNGEE. V was cut by 4 bases and J by 0 bases, with 10 bases left in between. CDR3 coding DNA: TGTGCCAGCAGCCCCCGGGCTACGAACACCGGGGAGCTGTTTTTT. Its protein product is CASSPRATNTGELFF.

This clone was detected only once. The chain couples TRBV3-1 (or the pseudogene TRBV3-2) to TRBJ2-4; 8 nucleotides match TRBD1. J was trimmed by 1 base and V by 2 bases; bases with no gene match: 16. CDR3 length equals 20 residues. The V gene's germline CDR1 is LGHDT and CDR2 YNNKEL (reference sequence). Written as DNA, the CDR3 is TGTGCCAGCAGCCAACGCCCCCTTCTACAGGGGGACGGGGCCAAAAACATTCAGTACTTC. Its protein product is CASSQRPLLQGDGAKNIQYF.

The CDR3 here is CAWTRARGAHNEQFF. The DNA of the CDR3 is TGTGCCTGGACCAGAGCCCGGGGGGCCCACAATGAGCAGTTCTTC. The chain links TRBV30 to TRBJ2-1; D may be TRBD2 (7 bases). CDR3 size: 15 residues. With 4 bases removed from V and 5 bases from J, the gap between germline ends came to 18 bases. The V gene's germline CDR1 is GTSNPN and CDR2 SVGIG (reference sequence).

The chain employs TRBV28 and TRBJ2-7, with D perhaps matching TRBD1 (5 bases). Trimming took 3 bases from V and 1 from J, leaving 10 bases between them. Germline CDR1 is MDHEN and CDR2 is SYDVKM. The CDR3 totals 14 residues. CDR3 amino acids: CASSLSQGSYEQYF. In DNA form, the CDR3 reads TGTGCCAGCAGTTTGTCTCAGGGTTCCTACGAGCAGTACTTC.

The rearrangement links TRBV7-9 to TRBJ2-3; 7 nucleotides match TRBD1. The trim removed 5 bases at V and 2 bases at J, leaving 16 bases unmatched. The CDR3 loop spans 18 amino acids. CDR1 and CDR2 (germline): SEHNR, FQNEAQ (reference sequence). The CDR3 DNA is TGTGCCAGCAGCCCCGACAGGGACCCCGCTAGTTACACAGATACGCAGTATTTT. It encodes CASSPDRDPASYTDTQYF.

The chain employs TRBV5-1 and TRBJ2-2, with D unresolved. V lost 0 bases to trimming and J lost 1 base, with 10 bases between them. CDR1 and CDR2 (germline): SGHRS, YFSETQ. The length of the CDR3 is 16 residues. CDR3 coding DNA: TGCGCCAGCAGCTTGGTGGCAGCCTTGAACACCGGGGAGCTGTTTTTT. Its protein is CASSLVAALNTGELFF.

This chain links TRBV12-3 or TRBV12-4 with TRBJ2-7; D unresolved. Trimming took off 3 bases at V and 2 bases at J, with 8 bases between the two ends. The CDR3 spans 13 residues. The CDR3 DNA reads TGTGCCAGCAGTTTGGGCAGAACCTACGAGCAGTACTTC. It specifies CASSLGRTYEQYF.

This CDR3 is CASSLARQVSPLHF. The DNA for the CDR3 is TGTGCCAGCAGCTTAGCCCGACAGGTTTCACCCCTCCACTTT. The chain employs TRBV11-2 and TRBJ1-6, with D tentatively TRBD1 (6 bases). V dropped 1 base and J dropped 9 bases, with 10 bases sitting between them. The CDR3 runs 14 residues. Germline V lookup: CDR1 SGHAT, CDR2 FQNNGV.

This sequence joins TRBV4-1 and TRBJ1-3; the D is unclear. Germline V CDR1 and CDR2: MGHRA, YSYEKL. The V and J ends lost 1 base and 5 bases respectively, with 9 bases between them. The CDR3 loop spans 14 amino acids. CDR3 loop: CASSQVLTRNTIYF. DNA for the CDR3: TGCGCCAGCAGCCAAGTGTTGACGCGAAACACCATATATTTT.

The chain couples TRBV28 to TRBJ1-2, with a tentative D call TRBD1 (6 bases). CDR3 length: 14 amino acids. The V gene's germline CDR1 is MDHEN and CDR2 SYDVKM. Deletions cut 2 bases from V and 4 bases from J, with 11 bases between. CDR3 in amino acids: CASSLRGGVYGYTF. The CDR3 bases are TGTGCCAGCAGTTTACGAGGGGGTGTCTATGGCTACACCTTC.

Concerning this clone: One end of the junction does not line up with germline, which may come from a read error. The J gene is TRBJ1-2, the V gene TRBV7-7; D is undetermined. Germline CDR1 reads SSHAT; CDR2 reads FNYEAQ (reference sequence). CDR3 length: 15 amino acids. CDR3 sequence: CASSLTFSFNYGYTF. The CDR3 bases are TGTGCTAGCAGCTTAACGTTCAGCTTTAACTATGGCTACACCTTC.

The CDR3 protein is CAWDWTGAGETQYF. In DNA, the CDR3 is TGTGCCTGGGACTGGACAGGGGCAGGGGAGACCCAGTACTTC. This chain uses TRBV30 with TRBJ2-5; 9 nucleotides match TRBD1. This CDR3 comprises 14 residues. Looked up from germline, CDR1 is GTSNPN and CDR2 is SVGIG (reference sequence). The trim removed 5 bases at V and 5 bases at J, leaving 9 bases unmatched.

The V and J genes are TRBV30 and TRBJ2-5; TRBD2 aligns across 16 bases. There are 17 residues in the CDR3. V trimming: 3 bases; J trimming: 7 bases; junction bases outside the gene matches: 11. CDR1 and CDR2 from the germline V gene are GTSNPN and SVGIG (reference sequence). The CDR3 bases are TGTGCCTGGAGGGGGCCCCCGGGACTAGCGGGGGGGTGGACCCAGTACTTC. It encodes CAWRGPPGLAGGWTQYF.

V is TRBV6-5 and J is TRBJ2-3, with D tentatively TRBD2 (5 bases). Trimming cost V 5 bases and J 2 bases, with 14 bases left between them. Germline assignment: CDR1 MNHEY and CDR2 SVGAGI. The CDR3 loop spans 15 amino acids. CDR3 DNA sequence: TGTGCCAGCAGTATCGGGGTCTCACACACAGATACGCAGTATTTT. Translation: CASSIGVSHTDTQYF.

The chain joins TRBV27 to TRBJ1-4, with D possibly TRBD1 on 6 matching bases. The germline CDR1 and CDR2 sequences are MNHEY and SMNVEV (reference sequence). The CDR3 runs 16 residues. V lost 4 bases, J lost 4 bases, and 16 bases lay in between. CDR3: CASSSTQGWGNEKLFF. CDR3 DNA sequence: TGTGCCAGCAGTTCTACCCAGGGGTGGGGTAATGAAAAACTGTTTTTT.

This chain uses TRBV10-3 with TRBJ1-5; D gene ambiguous. V lost 4 bases to trimming and J lost 0 bases, with 7 bases between them. Germline values: CDR1 ENHRY, CDR2 SYGVKD. CDR3 length: 14 amino acids. The CDR3 is CAISVGDSNQPQHF. In DNA, the CDR3 is TGTGCCATCAGTGTCGGTGATAGCAATCAGCCCCAGCATTTT.

V is TRBV2 and J is TRBJ2-1; the D gene is possibly TRBD1 (5 bases). Deletions cut 4 bases from V and 15 bases from J, with 25 bases between. CDR1 is SNHLY, CDR2 FYNNEI, per germline. The CDR3 is 15 residues long. CDR3 region: CASSGGRGVSSAAFF. The CDR3 DNA sequence: TGTGCCAGCAGTGGTGGTAGGGGCGTCTCCTCCGCCGCGTTCTTC.

The chain combines TRBV6-1 with TRBJ2-5, with 8 nucleotides matching TRBD2. This CDR3 contains 16 residues. CDR1 and CDR2 from the germline V gene are MNHNS and SASEGT. The trim removed 3 bases at V and 1 base at J, leaving 7 bases unmatched. The CDR3 DNA sequence: TGTGCCAGCAGTGAGGGACCTCTAGCGGGCCAAGAGACCCAGTACTTC. Its translation is CASSEGPLAGQETQYF.

The sample holds a few counts of this clone. The chain links TRBV24-1 to TRBJ1-5, with a tentative D call TRBD1 (5 bases). V lost 7 bases, J lost 7 bases, and 16 bases lay in between. The CDR3 runs 14 residues. In germline, CDR1 is KGHDR, CDR2 SFDVKD. CDR3 in amino acids: CATSEPGPEQPQHF. The CDR3 region has the DNA TGTGCCACCAGCGAACCGGGACCTGAACAGCCCCAGCATTTT.

In its sample, this clone ranks as medium-sized. The chain recombines TRBV30 with TRBJ2-5; the match to TRBD2 covers 9 bases. Per the germline V gene, CDR1 is GTSNPN and CDR2 is SVGIG (reference sequence). CDR3 length: 15 amino acids. The V and J ends lost 0 bases and 5 bases, in that order; junction bases with no gene match: 7. The CDR3 coding sequence is TGTGCCTGGAGTGTCGGCGGGGGGGCCACGGAGACCCAGTACTTC. Amino acids: CAWSVGGGATETQYF.